This is a list of T cell receptor beta chains from one sample in a study of technical replicates of blood from several donors. TCRdb keeps only in-frame clones here, not all; method: immunoSEQ multiplex PCR. The sample carries some 96,000 clones, nearly 97% recorded once. Material: T cells isolated from PBMCs. The receptors were sampled from a human donor in good health. Both conserved end residues are trimmed from each CDR3. Each record gives: V gene, J gene, CDR3 length, D gene, CDR3 protein. D genes are given only for firm matches.

TRBV4-1,TRBJ2-1,14,TRBD1,ASSQPRQGTYNEQF
TRBV27,TRBJ1-5,14,-,ASSPQAVNSNQPQH
TRBV6-1,TRBJ2-3,14,-,ASSELPLSSTDTQY
TRBV13,TRBJ2-7,9,TRBD1,ASSPRGQIN
TRBV4-1,TRBJ2-3,14,-,ASSQGRSEITDTQY
TRBV5-1,TRBJ2-3,11,TRBD2,ASSLTSGDTQY
TRBV30,TRBJ2-1,9,-,AWKEEGKQF
TRBV7-3,TRBJ2-7,11,TRBD2,ASSAGTNYEQY
TRBV28,TRBJ2-7,11,TRBD1,ASRRSGGDEQY
TRBV29-1,TRBJ1-2,10,-,SVAPGVVGYT
TRBV6-1,TRBJ1-6,12,-,ASNLGFEDSPLH
TRBV9,TRBJ2-6,13,-,ASSMRDGQAGVLT
TRBV13,TRBJ2-1,13,-,ASSLLFRGYNEQF
TRBV18,TRBJ2-2,12,-,ASSPPSVPGELF
TRBV11-1,TRBJ2-7,13,TRBD1,ASSFPDRGGHEQY
TRBV30,TRBJ1-5,12,TRBD1,AWDPGQGNQPQH
TRBV11-2,TRBJ1-3,13,-,ASSRGSSSGNTIY
TRBV6-1,TRBJ2-7,12,-,ASSERGQNYEQY
TRBV5-4,TRBJ1-1,13,-,ASSHDTVMNTEAF
TRBV9,TRBJ2-1,11,-,ASSADPAGEQF
TRBV6-1,TRBJ1-5,12,-,ASSGDMKGQPQH
TRBV25-1,TRBJ1-4,15,-,ASSAHPGQSETEKLF
TRBV29-1,TRBJ1-1,9,-,SSTGVEEAF
TRBV4-1,TRBJ2-7,13,TRBD1,ASSQEDRGLHEQY
TRBV19,TRBJ1-3,13,-,ASSILQVPGNTIY
TRBV5-1,TRBJ1-2,13,TRBD1,ASSSGHRGGYGYT
TRBV5-1,TRBJ1-6,9,-,ASSLTGPLH
TRBV5-8,TRBJ1-5,12,-,ASSPVYSNQPQH
TRBV19,TRBJ2-7,12,-,ASSIGGNSYEQY
TRBV19,TRBJ2-7,11,-,ASSPMGAYEQY
TRBV28,TRBJ2-2,14,-,ASSLPLLAPPGELF
TRBV2,TRBJ1-1,12,TRBD1,ASRRTGMNTEAF
TRBV5-5,TRBJ2-2,14,TRBD2,ASSPGTSRYTGELF
TRBV9,TRBJ1-4,15,TRBD1,ASSAWTGHSTNEKLF
TRBV7-8,TRBJ1-5,16,-,ASSLAQQTLYSNQPQH
TRBV11-2,TRBJ2-1,14,TRBD2,ASSQPLAGVSGEQF
TRBV27,TRBJ2-1,12,TRBD2,ASSLGLADNEQF
TRBV5-1,TRBJ2-1,12,-,ASSLRAGFNEQF
TRBV19,TRBJ2-3,10,-,ASRASTDTQY
TRBV11-2,TRBJ2-2,13,TRBD1,ASSPRDRGTGELF
TRBV11-3,TRBJ2-7,10,-,ASQWGAYEQY
TRBV10-3,TRBJ2-1,12,-,ATQRSEIYNEQF
TRBV7-2,TRBJ1-4,12,-,ASSLAWAGEKLF
TRBV28,TRBJ1-4,12,-,ASSLGGRAEKLF
TRBV7-6,TRBJ2-1,15,TRBD2,ASSKGLAGASYNEQF
TRBV6-5,TRBJ2-7,11,-,ASSYSALYEQY
TRBV5-4,TRBJ2-1,15,TRBD1,ASSNPRDRGLYNEQF
TRBV5-4,TRBJ2-1,13,-,ASSLGSTDYNEQF
TRBV11-2,TRBJ2-7,10,TRBD1,ASRPTGAEQY
TRBV6-5,TRBJ1-2,13,-,ASSYRTQPFYGYT
TRBV18,TRBJ2-7,13,TRBD1,ASSVTGTGSGEQY
TRBV7-3,TRBJ1-4,11,TRBD1,ASSRDRGEKLF
TRBV4-1,TRBJ1-5,12,-,ASSQPYGNQPQH